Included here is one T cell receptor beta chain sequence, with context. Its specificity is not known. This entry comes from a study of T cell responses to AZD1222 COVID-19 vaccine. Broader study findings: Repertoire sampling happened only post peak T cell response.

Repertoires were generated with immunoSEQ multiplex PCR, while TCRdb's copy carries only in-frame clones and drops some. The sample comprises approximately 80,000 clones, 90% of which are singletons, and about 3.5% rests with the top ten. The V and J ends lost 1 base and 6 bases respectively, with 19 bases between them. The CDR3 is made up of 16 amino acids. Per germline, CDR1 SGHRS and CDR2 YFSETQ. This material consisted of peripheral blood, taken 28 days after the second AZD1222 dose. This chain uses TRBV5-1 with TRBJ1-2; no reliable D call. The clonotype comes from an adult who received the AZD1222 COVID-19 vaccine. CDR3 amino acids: CASSLQPSSGIDGYTF. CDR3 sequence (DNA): TGCGCCAGCAGCTTGCAGCCGTCTTCAGGCATCGATGGCTACACCTTC.